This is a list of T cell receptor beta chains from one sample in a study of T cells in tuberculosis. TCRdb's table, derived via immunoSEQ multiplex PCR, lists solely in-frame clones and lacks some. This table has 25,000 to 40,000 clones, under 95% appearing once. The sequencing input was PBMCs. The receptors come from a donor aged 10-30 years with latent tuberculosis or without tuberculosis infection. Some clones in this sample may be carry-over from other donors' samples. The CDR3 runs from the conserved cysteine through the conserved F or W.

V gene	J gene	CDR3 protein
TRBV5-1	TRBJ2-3	CASSTGRLTDTQYF
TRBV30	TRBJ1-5	CAWSGGGNQPQHF
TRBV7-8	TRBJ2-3	CASSLVTAGPTDTQYF
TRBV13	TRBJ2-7	CASSFGTNTYEQYF
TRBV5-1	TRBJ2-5	CASSFLAETQYF
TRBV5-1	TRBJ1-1	CASSPDRGRTEAFF
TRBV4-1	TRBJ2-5	CASSQDRVSGGPQETQYF
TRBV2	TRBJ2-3	CASYRTTITDTQYF
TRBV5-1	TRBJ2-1	CASSPRVKAGGTNEQFF
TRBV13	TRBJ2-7	CASSLSTYEQYF
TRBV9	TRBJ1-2	CASSLITGGYDYGYTF